The 32 T cell receptor beta chains given below trace back to one sample, sequenced in a study of CD8 T cells in ankylosing spondylitis. TCRdb processed the 5' RACE reads anew with MiXCR; each CDR3 protein has one entry. Among 250,000 to 300,000 distinct CDR3 sequences, approximately 20% were seen once, and the ten largest hold less than 35%. Material: blood, either unsorted or a sorted T cell fraction (not recorded which). Receptors were obtained from a male donor with ankylosing spondylitis or in good health (not recorded which).

This clonotype was seen many times. The V call is TRBV12-3 or TRBV12-4, the J call TRBJ2-5; 14 bases are a match to TRBD2. Losses at the gene ends were 5 bases for V and 1 base for J; bases not matched to a gene: 6. The CDR3 is 17 amino acids. This CDR3 reads CASSGYGLAGGQETQYF. The CDR3 DNA follows: TGTGCCAGCAGTGGGTACGGACTAGCGGGAGGCCAAGAGACCCAGTACTTC.

V and J are TRBV3-1 and TRBJ2-1; D possibly corresponds to TRBD2 (6 bases). Looked up from germline, CDR1 is LGHDT and CDR2 is YNNKEL (reference sequence). The CDR3 is made up of 16 amino acids. Trimming pared 4 bases from V and 5 bases from J, leaving 18 bases between. CDR3 loop: CASSPRPAGSHNEQFF. In DNA, the CDR3 is TGTGCCAGCAGCCCCCGGCCAGCGGGTTCCCACAATGAGCAGTTCTTC.

This sequence joins TRBV7-9 and TRBJ2-7; unclear D gene. The CDR3 has 13 residues. CDR1 and CDR2 from the germline V gene are SEHNR and FQNEAQ (reference sequence). V was clipped by 2 bases and J by 5 bases, with 10 bases between them. CDR3 loop: CASSLLGRDEQYF. The CDR3 DNA reads TGTGCCAGCAGCTTACTAGGTCGGGACGAGCAGTACTTC.

V and J are TRBV6-4 and TRBJ2-3, with 11 bases lining up with TRBD2. The CDR3 consists of 16 residues. V gave up 0 bases and J gave up 6 bases; unmatched junction bases: 5. Looked up from germline, CDR1 is MRHNA and CDR2 is SNTAGT. CDR3 in amino acids: CASSDSTSGGPDTQYF. DNA for the CDR3: TGTGCCAGCAGTGACTCCACTAGCGGGGGCCCCGATACGCAGTATTTT.

This rearrangement joins TRBV4-3 to TRBJ2-3, with TRBD2 matching 10 bases. CDR1 is LGHNA, CDR2 YSLEER, per germline. This CDR3 has 17 amino acids. V gave up 0 bases and J gave up 6 bases; unmatched junction bases: 9. The CDR3 here is CASSQEGVAGGPDTQYF. DNA of the CDR3: TGCGCCAGCAGCCAAGAAGGAGTAGCGGGAGGCCCGGATACGCAGTATTTT.

This clonotype was seen ten or more times. The rearrangement joins TRBV20-1 to TRBJ2-1; perhaps TRBD1 as D (6 bases). The germline V gene has CDR1 DFQATT and CDR2 SNEGSKA (reference sequence). The V end lost 3 bases, the J end lost 4 bases, and 19 bases lay between the germline ends. This CDR3 contains 16 residues. CDR3 bases: TGCAGTGCTAGCCCCACAGGGAGCGGAAATTACAATGAGCAGTTCTTC. This codes for CSASPTGSGNYNEQFF.

This clonotype was counted ten times or more. The chain combines TRBV12-3 or TRBV12-4 with TRBJ2-2; 8 bases are a match to TRBD2. The V gene end was trimmed by 7 bases and the J gene end by 2 bases; junction bases not matched to a gene: 6. The CDR3 covers 15 residues. The CDR3 is CASTDAGGNTGELFF. In DNA, the CDR3 is TGTGCCAGCACCGATGCGGGGGGCAACACCGGGGAGCTGTTTTTT.

The chain combines TRBV7-6 with TRBJ2-7; perhaps TRBD2 as D (6 bases). The germline CDR1 and CDR2 sequences are SGHVS and FNYEAQ. V lost 5 bases and J 3 bases, leaving 23 bases between the germline ends. This CDR3 is 17 amino acids long. CDR3 nucleotides: TGTGCCAGCAGCCTCCCCCCAAGAGGCGGGAACGGCTACGAGCAGTACTTC. Translated: CASSLPPRGGNGYEQYF.

This clonotype was picked up many times. The chain combines TRBV6-1 with TRBJ1-2; D perhaps matches TRBD1 (5 bases). With 3 bases removed from V and 4 bases from J, the gap between germline ends came to 9 bases. CDR1 MNHNS and CDR2 SASEGT come from the germline V gene. CDR3 length: 13 amino acids. CDR3 protein: CASSDVGAYGYTF. The CDR3 coding sequence is TGTGCCAGCAGTGACGTTGGGGCCTATGGCTACACCTTC.

A few counts support this clonotype. This chain uses TRBV29-1 with TRBJ2-1; D is uncertain. The CDR3 length is 10 residues. Trimming removed 2 bases at V and 6 bases at J, with 2 bases between. Germline V gives CDR1 SQVTM, CDR2 ANQGSEA. The DNA for the CDR3 is TGCAGCGTTGAAAGCAATGAGCAGTTCTTC. Translated, it gives CSVESNEQFF.

This clonotype was counted between two and nine times. This CDR3 reads CASSSLQAGGPSGELFF. CDR3 bases: TGTGCCAGCAGCTCCCTCCAGGCGGGAGGGCCCAGCGGGGAGCTGTTTTTT. The V call is TRBV7-9, the J call TRBJ2-2, with 9 bases that match TRBD2. Germline trimming cut 4 bases from V and 7 bases from J; bases unmatched to any gene: 13. Germline CDR1 and CDR2: SEHNR and FQNEAQ (reference sequence). The CDR3 extends over 17 amino acids.

V is TRBV29-1 and J is TRBJ2-1, with 7 bases fitting TRBD2. The trim removed 3 bases at V and 0 bases at J, leaving 2 bases unmatched. The CDR3 has 14 residues. CDR1 SQVTM and CDR2 ANQGSEA come from the germline V gene. The CDR3 is CSVDGGSSYNEQFF. CDR3 nucleotides: TGCAGCGTTGACGGGGGGAGCTCCTACAATGAGCAGTTCTTC.

This clonotype was counted between two and nine times. The DNA for the CDR3 is TGTGCCAGCAGTGCTTGGGGGAGCACAGATACGCAGTATTTT. It specifies CASSAWGSTDTQYF. The rearrangement links TRBV12-3 or TRBV12-4 to TRBJ2-3; D may match TRBD1 or TRBD2 (5 bases each). V lost 5 bases to trimming and J lost 0 bases, with 9 bases between them. The CDR3 is 14 amino acids.

This clonotype came up many times. The V gene is TRBV12-3 or TRBV12-4, the J gene TRBJ1-5; D might be TRBD1 (5 bases). Trimming took 3 bases from V and 0 from J, leaving 9 bases between them. CDR3 size: 15 residues. The DNA for the CDR3 is TGTGCCAGCAGTTTTGGAACAGGTAGCAATCAGCCCCAGCATTTT. Translated: CASSFGTGSNQPQHF.

CDR3 amino acids: CASSQELRGELFF. In DNA, the CDR3 is TGCGCCAGCAGCCAAGAACTGCGAGGAGAGCTGTTTTTT. The chain employs TRBV4-3 and TRBJ2-2; D not resolved. CDR1 is LGHNA, CDR2 YSLEER, per germline. The germline V and J ends were trimmed by 0 bases and 11 bases, with 10 bases remaining between them. The CDR3 contains 13 residues.

V and J are TRBV6-1 and TRBJ2-2, with 10 bases matching TRBD2. Germline-derived CDR1 and CDR2 are MNHNS and SASEGT. The CDR3 has 15 amino acids. The V gene end was trimmed by 7 bases and the J gene end by 5 bases; junction bases not matched to a gene: 7. CDR3 nucleotides: TGTGCCAGCAAGTCCCTAGCGGGAGTTACCGGGGAGCTGTTTTTT. Its translation is CASKSLAGVTGELFF.

This chain connects TRBV12-3 or TRBV12-4 to TRBJ2-1; 8 nucleotides agree with TRBD2. Trimming took 6 bases from V and 4 from J; bases not matched to a gene: 5. This CDR3 region has 14 residues. The CDR3 protein is CASSPLAVYNEQFF. CDR3 DNA: TGTGCCAGCAGCCCACTAGCGGTTTACAATGAGCAGTTCTTC.

This chain connects TRBV7-6 to TRBJ2-1, with D possibly matching TRBD2 (6 bases). CDR1 is SGHVS and CDR2 is FNYEAQ in the germline V gene. The V end was cut by 5 bases, the J end by 4 bases, with 15 bases between. This CDR3 contains 15 residues. DNA of the CDR3: TGTGCCAGCAGCCCGGATTCTAGCGCTTACAATGAGCAGTTCTTC. Translating gives CASSPDSSAYNEQFF.

Only a few counts were recorded for this clonotype. The V and J genes are TRBV18 and TRBJ2-1, with no clear D. The CDR3 spans 13 residues. CDR1 KGHSH and CDR2 LQKENI come from the germline V gene. Trimming took off 2 bases at V and 4 bases at J, with 6 bases between the two ends. CDR3 protein: CASSPTTYNEQFF. The CDR3 bases are TGTGCCAGCTCACCAACCACGTACAATGAGCAGTTCTTC.

This clonotype was observed a handful of times. DNA of the CDR3: TGTGCCAGCAGTGAATTCCCGGACAAGTACCAAGAGACCCAGTACTTC. It translates to CASSEFPDKYQETQYF. This chain connects TRBV25-1 to TRBJ2-5; tentatively, D is TRBD1 (5 bases). The CDR3 spans 16 residues. The ends were cut back, 1 base at V and 0 bases at J, with 12 bases in the middle. The V gene's germline CDR1 is MGHDK and CDR2 SYGVNS.

This chain joins TRBV11-2 and TRBJ2-5, with 12 nucleotides matching TRBD2. Germline V gene lookup returns CDR1 SGHAT and CDR2 FQNNGV. V was clipped by 2 bases and J by 1 base; unmatched bases: 5. The CDR3 is made up of 17 amino acids. The CDR3 DNA reads TGTGCCAGCAGCTTATCTCTAGCGGGAGGGACCCAAGAGACCCAGTACTTC. Protein: CASSLSLAGGTQETQYF.

There are a few counts of this clonotype. The chain joins TRBV11-2 to TRBJ2-7, with D tentatively TRBD2 (6 bases). V lost 1 base and J 3 bases, leaving 7 bases between the germline ends. Per germline, CDR1 SGHAT and CDR2 FQNNGV. The CDR3 spans 13 residues. The CDR3 DNA reads TGTGCCAGCAGCTTAGTGACTAGCTACGAGCAGTACTTC. The encoded protein is CASSLVTSYEQYF. Supplemented by reference TRBV11-2 and TRBJ2-7, the full variable domain reads EAGVAQSPRYKIIEKRQSVAFWCNPISGHATLYWYQQILGQGPKLLIQFQNNGVVDDSQLPKDRFSAERLKGVDSTLKIQPAKLEDSAVYLCASSLVTSYEQYFGPGTRLTVT.

The table lists this clonotype with many counts. The chain joins TRBV5-4 to TRBJ2-3, with D unclear. With 4 bases removed from V and 4 bases from J, the gap between germline ends came to 13 bases. Per germline, CDR1 SGHNT and CDR2 YYREEE (reference sequence). This CDR3 is 14 amino acids long. This CDR3 is CASSIRGRADTQYF. The DNA of the CDR3 is TGTGCCAGCAGCATTAGAGGAAGGGCAGATACGCAGTATTTT.

V and J are TRBV4-1 and TRBJ2-3; 8 bases agree with TRBD2. After removal of 3 bases from V and 4 bases from J, the junction contained 3 bases not matched to a gene. CDR3 length: 14 residues. CDR1 is MGHRA, CDR2 YSYEKL, per germline. The CDR3, as DNA: TGCGCCAGCAGCCACGGACTAGCTCCAGATACGCAGTATTTT. It is translated as CASSHGLAPDTQYF.

The chain has TRBV6-2 or TRBV6-3 and TRBJ2-2, with 7 bases fitting TRBD2. The CDR3 has 18 amino acids. V lost 4 bases and J lost 3; bases outside the gene matches: 14. The germline V gene has CDR1 MNHEY and CDR2 SVGEGT. The CDR3 sequence is CASSFGLVIKDDTGELFF. The CDR3 DNA reads as TGTGCCAGCAGTTTTGGACTAGTGATAAAAGATGACACCGGGGAGCTGTTTTTT.

This clonotype was observed a handful of times. The rearrangement links TRBV25-1 to TRBJ2-2, with D uncertain. Trimming took 0 bases from V and 8 from J, leaving 7 bases between them. CDR3 length equals 13 residues. Germline V gene sequence: CDR1 MGHDK, CDR2 SYGVNS. The CDR3 spells CASSEYLAGELFF. For the CDR3, the DNA is TGTGCCAGCAGTGAATATTTGGCAGGGGAGCTGTTTTTT.

V is TRBV27 and J is TRBJ2-7; D is unclear. V was cut by 0 bases and J by 4 bases, with 7 bases left in between. The CDR3 spans 13 residues. CDR1 and CDR2 (germline): MNHEY, SMNVEV (reference sequence). In nucleotides, the CDR3 is TGTGCCAGCAGTTTATCGGACGTGTACGAGCAGTACTTC. It specifies CASSLSDVYEQYF.

The chain employs TRBV5-1 and TRBJ1-1; D is possibly TRBD1 (6 bases). CDR1 and CDR2 (germline): SGHRS, YFSETQ. V was clipped by 4 bases and J by 1 base, with 8 bases between them. CDR3 length: 13 amino acids. The chain's CDR3 is CASSPGANTEAFF. DNA for the CDR3: TGCGCCAGCAGCCCGGGGGCGAACACTGAAGCTTTCTTT.

This clonotype has a count of ten or more. This chain connects TRBV11-1 to TRBJ2-2; 9 bases fit TRBD2. V lost 3 bases to trimming and J lost 2 bases; unmatched junction nucleotides: 4. The germline V gene has CDR1 SGHAT and CDR2 FQDESV (reference sequence). This CDR3 has 16 amino acids. The CDR3 loop reads CASSFSSGVNTGELFF. The CDR3 bases are TGTGCCAGCAGCTTTTCTAGCGGGGTAAACACCGGGGAGCTGTTTTTT.

This clonotype was observed a few times. The chain couples TRBV3-1 to TRBJ2-2; no firm D call. Trimming left V 4 bases short and J 7 bases short, with 13 bases between. In germline, CDR1 is LGHDT, CDR2 YNNKEL (reference sequence). The CDR3 sequence is 14 residues long. The CDR3 protein is CASSPPPPNGELFF. For the CDR3, the DNA is TGTGCCAGCAGCCCGCCCCCCCCTAACGGGGAGCTGTTTTTT. Filled out from reference TRBV3-1 and TRBJ2-2, the complete variable domain reads DTAVSQTPKYLVTQMGNDKSIKCEQNLGHDTMYWYKQDSKKFLKIMFSYNNKELIINETVPNRFSPKSPDKAHLNLHINSLELGDSAVYFCASSPPPPNGELFFGEGSRLTVL.

This clonotype was recorded a few times. The chain links TRBV7-8 to TRBJ1-1; a weak D match, TRBD1 (5 bases). The germline CDR1 and CDR2 sequences are SGHVS and FQNEAQ. With 0 bases removed from V and 1 base from J, the gap between germline ends came to 12 bases. The CDR3 is 16 residues long. The CDR3 sequence is CASSLALRTPNTEAFF. The DNA for the CDR3 is TGTGCCAGCAGCTTAGCTCTGAGGACACCGAACACTGAAGCTTTCTTT.

This clonotype was observed a few times. The chain is built from TRBV12-3 or TRBV12-4 and TRBJ2-1, with 7 bases identical to TRBD2. V was pared by 6 bases and J by 8 bases, with 4 bases of the junction left unmatched. The CDR3 loop spans 12 amino acids. CDR3 DNA sequence: TGTGCCAGCAGCGGTCGGGGGGATGAGCAGTTCTTC. Translated: CASSGRGDEQFF.